The 32 T cell receptor beta chains below all came from one sample that was sequenced in a study of blood T cell repertoires in COVID-19. Here immunoSEQ multiplex PCR was the method, and the copy in TCRdb shows in-frame clones only, minus some. The sample yields around 84,000 clones, over 65% seen once. Input material: peripheral blood. These receptors were taken from a man aged 45 to 65 with active or convalescent COVID-19.

The V call is TRBV5-8, the J call TRBJ1-1; D might be TRBD1 (6 bases). CDR3 length: 15 amino acids. Per the germline V gene, CDR1 is SGHTS and CDR2 is YDEGEE. Between the trimmed V and J ends, which lost 5 bases and 1 base, there was a span of 15 bases. The CDR3 sequence is CASRPGGGGNTEAFF. The CDR3 bases are TGTGCCAGCAGACCCGGGGGAGGGGGGAACACTGAAGCTTTCTTT.

The chain has TRBV6-5 and TRBJ2-7; 7 bases map to TRBD2. This CDR3 region has 14 residues. Germline CDR1 and CDR2: MNHEY and SVGAGI. V lost 1 base to trimming and J lost 5 bases; unmatched junction nucleotides: 5. DNA of the CDR3: TGTGCCAGCAGTTACTTGCGGGGAGGGAACGAGCAGTACTTC. Its protein product is CASSYLRGGNEQYF.

The rearrangement uses TRBV6-5 and TRBJ1-5; 8 nucleotides match TRBD1. The CDR3 sequence is 14 residues long. The V gene's germline CDR1 is MNHEY and CDR2 SVGAGI. The J segment lost 7 bases and the V segment lost 6 bases, leaving 8 bases of the junction unmatched. Here the CDR3 reads CASRRRQGRQPQHF. In nucleotides, the CDR3 is TGTGCCAGCAGGCGACGACAGGGGCGCCAGCCCCAGCATTTT.

As DNA, the CDR3 is TGTGCCAGCAGCCCGGGGGGGGGTAGCACAGATACGCAGTATTTT. This translates into CASSPGGGSTDTQYF. The chain recombines TRBV6-5 with TRBJ2-3, with 8 nucleotides matching TRBD2. Germline V gene sequence: CDR1 MNHEY, CDR2 SVGAGI. Trimming at V came to 6 bases and at J to 0 bases, leaving 5 bases not matched to a gene. CDR3 size: 15 residues.

The V gene is TRBV4-1, the J gene TRBJ2-3; 8 nucleotides agree with TRBD2. With 3 bases clipped from V and 0 bases from J, the junction kept 5 bases outside the gene matches. This CDR3 has 16 residues. From germline, CDR1 is MGHRA and CDR2 YSYEKL. The CDR3 loop reads CASSQLAGVSTDTQYF. CDR3 in DNA: TGCGCCAGCAGCCAGCTAGCGGGCGTAAGCACAGATACGCAGTATTTT.

The genes are TRBV7-6 and TRBJ2-5, with D possibly TRBD1 on 6 matching bases. The CDR3 is 12 amino acids. Germline V gene lookup returns CDR1 SGHVS and CDR2 FNYEAQ. The germline V and J ends were trimmed by 7 bases and 5 bases, with 11 bases remaining between them. The CDR3, as DNA: TGTGCCAGCACCGAAAGGGGGGAGACCCAGTACTTC. This encodes CASTERGETQYF. The full variable domain, rest sourced from reference TRBV7-6 and TRBJ2-5, is GAGVSQSPRYKVTKRGQDVALRCDPISGHVSLYWYRQALGQGPEFLTYFNYEAQQDKSGLPNDRFSAERPEGSISTLTIQRTEQRDSAMYRCASTERGETQYFGPGTRLLVL.

This clone was observed a single time. The chain employs TRBV7-8 and TRBJ2-7, with 7 bases identical to TRBD1. CDR3 length equals 14 residues. The germline V gene has CDR1 SGHVS and CDR2 FQNEAQ. With 5 bases clipped from V and 2 bases from J, the junction kept 6 bases outside the gene matches. The CDR3 nucleotides are TGTGCCAGCAGCCCGGGGACAGAGACCTACGAGCAGTACTTC. It encodes CASSPGTETYEQYF.

This sequence joins TRBV5-4 and TRBJ2-1, with 7 nucleotides matching TRBD2. Germline CDR1 and CDR2: SGHNT and YYREEE (reference sequence). CDR3 length: 17 residues. After removal of 0 bases from V and 0 bases from J, the junction contained 6 bases not matched to a gene. The CDR3 DNA follows: TGTGCCAGCAGCTTGGGGGGGGGACTTGGCTCCTACAATGAGCAGTTCTTC. It translates to CASSLGGGLGSYNEQFF.

This sequence joins TRBV6-6 and TRBJ2-6, with TRBD1 matching over 10 bases. CDR3 length: 18 amino acids. CDR1 and CDR2 (germline): MNHNY, SVGAGI (reference sequence). V lost 5 bases to trimming and J lost 2 bases; unmatched junction nucleotides: 9. The CDR3: CASSPWTGGTTGANVLTF. The CDR3 DNA reads TGTGCCAGCAGTCCCTGGACAGGGGGGACAACTGGGGCCAACGTCCTGACTTTC.

The CDR3 DNA reads TGTGCCAGTAGTATGAGGGCAGGGGGCGGTGGCTACACCTTC. This gives the protein CASSMRAGGGGYTF. The genes are TRBV19 and TRBJ1-2, with 8 bases that match TRBD1. CDR3 size: 14 residues. V shed 3 bases, J shed 7 bases, and the junction held 7 bases outside the gene matches. Germline loops: CDR1 LNHDA, CDR2 SQIVND (reference sequence).

V and J are TRBV10-3 and TRBJ2-7; a possible D gene is TRBD1 (6 bases). The CDR3 spans 13 residues. The V gene's germline CDR1 is ENHRY and CDR2 SYGVKD. V lost 6 bases and J 4 bases, leaving 13 bases between the germline ends. The CDR3 is CAISNREGYEQYF. In DNA form, the CDR3 reads TGTGCCATCAGCAACAGGGAAGGTTACGAGCAGTACTTC.

V gene TRBV10-3 combines with J gene TRBJ1-3; D perhaps matches TRBD1 (5 bases). The CDR3 runs 14 residues. Deletions cut 4 bases from V and 2 bases from J, with 9 bases between. The V gene's germline CDR1 is ENHRY and CDR2 SYGVKD. The CDR3 DNA sequence: TGTGCCATCAGTGGGCAGGGCGCTGGAAACACCATATATTTT. Translation: CAISGQGAGNTIYF.

This chain links TRBV18 with TRBJ2-7; 9 bases fit TRBD1. Trimming cost V 0 bases and J 3 bases; bases outside gene matches: 9. The CDR3 consists of 17 residues. Germline CDR1 KGHSH, CDR2 LQKENI. CDR3: CASSPPDWTGDLYEQYF. As DNA, the CDR3 is TGTGCCAGCTCACCACCGGACTGGACAGGGGACCTCTACGAGCAGTACTTC. The variable domain in full, with the rest retrieved from reference TRBV18 and TRBJ2-7, is NAGVMQNPRHLVRRRGQEARLRCSPMKGHSHVYWYRQLPEEGLKFMVYLQKENIIDESGMPKERFSAEFPKEGPSILRIQQVVRGDSAAYFCASSPPDWTGDLYEQYFGPGTRLTVT.

With regard to this clone: One junction end disagrees with the germline gene, perhaps due to a read error. The V gene is TRBV29-1, the J gene TRBJ2-1; D perhaps matches TRBD1 (5 bases). The germline gives CDR1 SQVTM, CDR2 ANQGSEA. The CDR3 loop spans 11 amino acids. The CDR3 spells CSVEWRSQGVF. Here the CDR3 DNA reads TGCAGCGTTGAGTGGCGGTCGCAGGGCGTCTTC.

The J gene is TRBJ2-7, the V gene TRBV11-2, with 10 nucleotides matching TRBD2. This CDR3 contains 16 residues. Per the germline V gene, CDR1 is SGHAT and CDR2 is FQNNGV. The V segment lost 6 bases and the J segment 2 bases; nucleotides outside the gene matches: 10. This CDR3 reads CASSSKLAGAPYEQYF. In DNA, the CDR3 is TGTGCCAGCAGTTCAAAGCTAGCGGGGGCCCCCTACGAGCAGTACTTC.

The chain links TRBV10-3 to TRBJ1-1; D is unclear. The V gene lost 0 bases and the J gene lost 4 bases, with 12 bases spanning the gap. This CDR3 comprises 15 residues. The germline V gene encodes CDR1 ENHRY and CDR2 SYGVKD. CDR3 nucleotide sequence: TGTGCCATCAGTGAGTCGGCCTCGGAGGGCACTGAAGCTTTCTTT. Its protein is CAISESASEGTEAFF.

This sequence joins TRBV6-4 and TRBJ2-1; D remains unclear. V shed 0 bases and J shed 2 bases, with 11 bases lying between them. The CDR3 contains 16 residues. CDR1 and CDR2 (germline): MRHNA, SNTAGT. CDR3 protein: CASSDSAAAAYNEQFF. CDR3 bases: TGTGCCAGCAGTGACTCGGCGGCGGCGGCCTACAATGAGCAGTTCTTC.

The chain carries TRBV7-3 and TRBJ2-1; D is perhaps TRBD2 (5 bases). Per the germline V gene, CDR1 is SGHTA and CDR2 is FQGTGA. The CDR3 runs to 18 residues. The germline V and J ends were trimmed by 4 bases and 6 bases, with 25 bases remaining between them. The CDR3 loop reads CASSSTPPTSVGGNEQFF. CDR3 coding DNA: TGTGCCAGCAGCTCAACGCCCCCCACTAGTGTAGGCGGCAATGAGCAGTTCTTC.

The chain employs TRBV6-5 and TRBJ1-3; 9 bases agree with TRBD1. In germline, CDR1 is MNHEY, CDR2 SVGAGI. The CDR3 covers 14 residues. The junction had 6 bases not matched to a gene; V was cut back by 6 bases and J by 6 bases. CDR3 in DNA: TGTGCCAGCAGCTCCGGACAGGGGAAAAACACCATATATTTT. The encoded protein is CASSSGQGKNTIYF.

V and J are TRBV6-2 or TRBV6-3 and TRBJ2-3, with D tentatively TRBD2 (7 bases). CDR3 length: 16 amino acids. CDR1 is MNHEY, CDR2 SVGEGT, per germline. Trimming took 2 bases from V and 2 from J, leaving 14 bases between them. The CDR3 here is CASSYRGGGATDTQYF. The CDR3 bases are TGTGCCAGCAGTTACCGAGGAGGGGGGGCCACAGATACGCAGTATTTT.

This chain links TRBV7-9 with TRBJ1-1; D possibly corresponds to TRBD1 (6 bases). The germline CDR1 and CDR2 sequences are SEHNR and FQNEAQ (reference sequence). V lost 1 base to trimming and J lost 4 bases, with 13 bases between them. This CDR3 has 15 residues. The CDR3 loop is CASSLGGQASTEAFF. The CDR3 bases are TGTGCCAGCAGCTTAGGGGGGCAGGCTAGCACTGAAGCTTTCTTT.

This sequence joins TRBV11-2 and TRBJ2-5; 15 bases map to TRBD2. CDR1 is SGHAT, CDR2 FQNNGV, per germline. J lost 5 bases, V lost 4 bases, and 11 bases had no gene match. The CDR3 runs 18 residues. The CDR3 DNA is TGTGCCAGCAGCTGGGGACTAGCGGGGGGTCCTATATTTGAGACCCAGTACTTC. Residues: CASSWGLAGGPIFETQYF.

This clone was seen a handful of times. V gene TRBV21-1 combines with J gene TRBJ1-4; the table's D gene call, TRBD1, was not cross checked with the DNA. TRBV21-1 is a pseudogene segment. This CDR3 is 15 amino acids long. The CDR3 nucleotides read TGTGCCAGCAGCAAAGAGGACAGCAATGAGGAAAAACTGTTTTTT. It is translated as CASSKEDSNEEKLFF.

The V gene is TRBV12-3 or TRBV12-4, the J gene TRBJ1-1; D is unresolved. The CDR3 sequence is 13 residues long. The V end was cut by 6 bases, the J end by 0 bases, with 8 bases between. CDR3 DNA sequence: TGTGCCAGCAGCCCCGCGCTGAACACTGAAGCTTTCTTT. Its translation is CASSPALNTEAFF.

The J gene is TRBJ2-2, the V gene TRBV24-1, with 7 bases that match TRBD2. The trim removed 7 bases at V and 5 bases at J, leaving 9 bases unmatched. Germline-derived CDR1 and CDR2 are KGHDR and SFDVKD. The CDR3 has 15 amino acids. CDR3 nucleotide sequence: TGTGCCACCAGGGAGGCGGGGGAGGAAACCGGGGAGCTGTTTTTT. The encoded protein is CATREAGEETGELFF.

The chain joins TRBV19 to TRBJ2-1, with a possible D match to TRBD2 (6 bases). Germline CDR1 LNHDA, CDR2 SQIVND (reference sequence). With 6 bases removed from V and 0 bases from J, the gap between germline ends came to 15 bases. The CDR3 totals 16 residues. The CDR3 protein is CASSDGRGLSYNEQFF. CDR3 DNA: TGTGCCAGTAGCGATGGTCGGGGACTCTCCTACAATGAGCAGTTCTTC.

V is TRBV9 and J is TRBJ1-6; 7 bases are shared with TRBD1. Germline CDR1 is SGDLS and CDR2 is YYNGEE. The CDR3 sequence is 15 residues long. V lost 0 bases and J lost 10; bases outside the gene matches: 7. Written as DNA, the CDR3 is TGTGCCAGCAGCGTAGCTGGAGGGGGCGGGTCACCCCTCCACTTT. It encodes CASSVAGGGGSPLHF.

V is TRBV11-2 and J is TRBJ1-6; TRBD1 is a possible D gene (5 bases). Trimming took off 3 bases at V and 8 bases at J, with 14 bases between the two ends. Germline CDR1 is SGHAT and CDR2 is FQNNGV. The CDR3 is 15 residues long. The CDR3 here is CASSFIGQGDSPLHF. The CDR3 region has the DNA TGTGCCAGCAGCTTCATTGGGCAGGGTGATTCACCCCTCCACTTT.

The genes are TRBV9 and TRBJ2-1; 8 bases fit TRBD2. Germline V gene sequence: CDR1 SGDLS, CDR2 YYNGEE. The CDR3 contains 15 residues. Trimming cost V 0 bases and J 7 bases; bases outside gene matches: 6. This CDR3 is CASSVVTGGGNEQFF. The DNA of the CDR3 is TGTGCCAGCAGCGTAGTAACCGGGGGGGGTAATGAGCAGTTCTTC.

This clone was seen ten or more times. The rearrangement uses TRBV30 and TRBJ1-1, with 7 bases that match TRBD1. The CDR3 extends over 12 amino acids. Germline V gives CDR1 GTSNPN, CDR2 SVGIG (reference sequence). V lost 0 bases, J lost 6 bases, and 1 base stayed unmatched. CDR3 sequence reads: CAWSVGQPEAFF. The CDR3 nucleotides read TGTGCCTGGAGTGTGGGACAGCCTGAAGCTTTCTTT.

The V call is TRBV10-2, the J call TRBJ2-5; 11 bases match TRBD2. The CDR3 extends over 17 amino acids. Germline CDR1 WSHSY, CDR2 SAAADI. V lost 4 bases and J lost 3; bases outside the gene matches: 10. Written as DNA, the CDR3 is TGCGCCAGCAGTGCGCTAGCGGGGGGCCTTTCTAAAGAGACCCAGTACTTC. Translation: CASSALAGGLSKETQYF.

This chain joins TRBV7-2 and TRBJ2-7, with TRBD2 as a possible D gene (5 bases). The V end was cut by 5 bases, the J end by 0 bases, with 11 bases between. The CDR3 is 14 amino acids. CDR1 SGHTA and CDR2 FQGNSA come from the germline V gene. The CDR3, as DNA: TGTGCCAGCAGCCCAGACGGGGTCTCCTACGAGCAGTACTTC. Encoded protein: CASSPDGVSYEQYF. Full variable domain (missing parts from reference TRBV7-2 and TRBJ2-7): GAGVSQSPSNKVTEKGKDVELRCDPISGHTALYWYRQSLGQGLEFLIYFQGNSAPDKSGLPSDRFSAERTGGSVSTLTIQRTQQEDSAVYLCASSPDGVSYEQYFGPGTRLTVT.